The TCR beta chain under discussion was sequenced for a study of T cells expressing NK-cell markers. On the study more broadly: Seven sequenced donors out of eight were HCMV-seropositive, one seronegative.

CDR3 length equals 15 residues. Germline CDR1 and CDR2: SGHTA and FQGTGA. For this clonotype: Its specificity is unknown.

TCRdb reprocessed the 5' RACE reads, with one entry per CDR3 protein and no DNA. This sample's table has some 500,000 distinct CDR3 sequences. General observations from the study: Roughly 1.0-7.0% of CD8+ T cells in 6 or 7 donors belonged to dominant NKG2C+ clonotypes.

Sample: blood T cells: a sorted CD56 or NKG2C T cell subset, CD4+ or CD8+ T cells, or bulk PBMC T cells (not recorded which). This clonotype originated in a woman in her forties or fifties in good health. The J gene is TRBJ2-3, the V gene TRBV7-3; without DNA, the TCRdb call of TRBD2 cannot be checked. This chain's CDR3 is CASSLTSGLADTQYF.